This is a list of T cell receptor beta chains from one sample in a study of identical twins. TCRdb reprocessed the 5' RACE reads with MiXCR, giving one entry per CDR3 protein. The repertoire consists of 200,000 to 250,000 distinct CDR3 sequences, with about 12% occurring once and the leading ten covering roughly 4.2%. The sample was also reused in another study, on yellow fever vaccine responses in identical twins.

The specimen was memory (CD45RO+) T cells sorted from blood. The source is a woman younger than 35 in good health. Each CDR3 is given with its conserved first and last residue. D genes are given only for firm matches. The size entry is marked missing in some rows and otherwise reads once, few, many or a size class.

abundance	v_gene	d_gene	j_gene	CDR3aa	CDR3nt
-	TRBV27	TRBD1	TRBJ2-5	CASSLGDRAQETQYF	TGTGCCAGCAGTTTGGGAGACAGGGCTCAAGAGACCCAGTACTTC
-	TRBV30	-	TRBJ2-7	CAWNEQGYEQYF	TGTGCCTGGAACGAACAAGGCTACGAGCAGTACTTC
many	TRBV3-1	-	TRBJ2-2	CASSQVKGELFF	TGTGCCAGCAGCCAAGTCAAGGGGGAGCTGTTTTTT
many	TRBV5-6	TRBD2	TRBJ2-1	CASSSGTREDNEQFF	TGTGCCAGCAGTTCAGGGACTAGGGAGGACAATGAGCAGTTCTTC
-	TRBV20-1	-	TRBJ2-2	CSASGDINTGELFF	TGCAGTGCTAGCGGGGACATTAACACCGGGGAGCTGTTTTTT
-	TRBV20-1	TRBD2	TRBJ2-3	CSARDAASGSSTDTQYF	TGCAGTGCTAGAGATGCTGCTAGCGGGAGTTCCACAGATACGCAGTATTTT
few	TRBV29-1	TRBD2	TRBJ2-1	CSVEGEALAGGYNEQFF	TGCAGCGTTGAAGGGGAGGCCCTAGCGGGAGGCTACAATGAGCAGTTCTTC
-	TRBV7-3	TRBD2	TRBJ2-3	CASSPGTSGGWSDTQYF	TGTGCCAGCAGCCCCGGGACTAGCGGGGGATGGTCAGATACGCAGTATTTT
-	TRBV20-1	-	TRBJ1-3	CSAEAGHHSGNTIYF	TGCAGTGCCGAGGCGGGACACCACTCTGGAAACACCATATATTTT
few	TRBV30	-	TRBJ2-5	CAWSVSSRYAETQYF	TGTGCCTGGAGTGTATCTAGCCGGTACGCAGAGACCCAGTACTTC
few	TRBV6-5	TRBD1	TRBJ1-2	CASSYTLRGRSNYGYTF	TGTGCCAGCAGTTACACCCTGAGGGGGCGTTCTAACTATGGCTACACCTTC
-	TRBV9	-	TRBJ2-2	CASSAAGGGANTGELFF	TGTGCCAGCAGCGCCGCTGGGGGGGGGGCAAACACCGGGGAGCTGTTTTTT
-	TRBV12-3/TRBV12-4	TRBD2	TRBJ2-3	CASSPQEPGLATDTQYF	TGTGCCAGCAGTCCACAAGAACCGGGACTAGCGACAGATACGCAGTATTTT
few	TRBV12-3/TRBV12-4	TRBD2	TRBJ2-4	CASSSAGLAGSRMQTKNIQYF	TGTGCCAGCAGTTCCGCAGGACTAGCGGGTTCCAGGATGCAAACCAAAAACATTCAGTACTTC
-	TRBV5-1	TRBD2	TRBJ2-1	CASSQSGVPNEQFF	TGCGCCAGCAGCCAAAGCGGGGTACCAAATGAGCAGTTCTTC
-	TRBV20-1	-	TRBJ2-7	CSARDSWEQYF	TGCAGTGCTAGAGATTCCTGGGAGCAGTACTTC
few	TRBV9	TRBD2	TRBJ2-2	CASKPSSGTGELFF	TGTGCCAGCAAACCCTCTAGCGGCACCGGGGAGCTGTTTTTT
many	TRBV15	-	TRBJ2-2	CATSRDRTGELFF	TGTGCCACCAGCAGGGATAGGACCGGGGAGCTGTTTTTT
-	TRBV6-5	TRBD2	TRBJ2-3	CASSYSIAGGTDTQYF	TGTGCCAGCAGTTACTCGATAGCGGGGGGTACAGATACGCAGTATTTT
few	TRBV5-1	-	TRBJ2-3	CASSLGVSRVGHTQYF	TGCGCCAGCAGCTTGGGAGTCTCCAGGGTAGGACATACGCAGTATTTT
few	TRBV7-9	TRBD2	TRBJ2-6	CASPRGGGNSGANVLTF	TGTGCCAGCCCGCGAGGCGGGGGTAACTCTGGGGCCAACGTCCTGACTTTC
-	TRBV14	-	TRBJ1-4	CASSPSRNPNEKLFF	TGTGCCAGCAGCCCTAGCCGGAACCCTAATGAAAAACTGTTTTTT
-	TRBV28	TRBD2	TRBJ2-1	CASSLRGGPYNEQFF	TGTGCCAGCAGTTTACGGGGGGGACCCTACAATGAGCAGTTCTTC
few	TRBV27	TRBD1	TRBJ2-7	CASGDRAYEQYF	TGTGCCAGCGGGGACAGAGCCTACGAGCAGTACTTC
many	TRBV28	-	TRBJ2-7	CASSLLDYEQYF	TGTGCCAGCAGTTTGTTGGACTACGAGCAGTACTTC
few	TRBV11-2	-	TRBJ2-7	CASSFPQPGFYEQYF	TGTGCCAGCAGCTTCCCCCAGCCTGGATTCTACGAGCAGTACTTC
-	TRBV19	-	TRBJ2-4	CASSKVVDIQYF	TGTGCCAGCTCGAAGGTTGTGGACATTCAGTACTTC
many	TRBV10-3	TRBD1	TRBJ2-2	CAVTGTGGMNTGELFF	TGTGCCGTAACCGGGACAGGGGGTATGAACACCGGGGAGCTGTTTTTT
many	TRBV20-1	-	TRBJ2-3	CSARDYTSSSSDTQYF	TGCAGTGCTAGAGATTATACTAGCAGTTCCTCAGATACGCAGTATTTT
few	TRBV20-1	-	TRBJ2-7	CSARELAYEQYF	TGCAGTGCTAGAGAACTAGCTTACGAGCAGTACTTC
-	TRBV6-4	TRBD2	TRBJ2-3	CASSEAAGTTDTQYF	TGTGCCAGCAGTGAAGCAGCGGGGACCACAGATACGCAGTATTTT
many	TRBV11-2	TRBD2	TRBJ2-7	CASSTFGGGSSYEQYF	TGTGCCAGCAGCACATTCGGCGGGGGGAGCTCCTACGAGCAGTACTTC
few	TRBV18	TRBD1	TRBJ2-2	CASSPRQGDSGELFF	TGTGCCAGCTCACCTCGACAGGGGGATTCCGGGGAGCTGTTTTTT
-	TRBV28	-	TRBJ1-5	CASDSDSNQPQHF	TGTGCCAGCGACAGTGATAGCAATCAGCCCCAGCATTTT
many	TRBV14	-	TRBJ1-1	CASSQAEGWGAAVEAFF	TGTGCCAGCAGCCAAGCAGAGGGGTGGGGGGCGGCGGTTGAAGCTTTCTTT
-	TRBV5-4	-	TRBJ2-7	CASSLGQVREQYF	TGTGCCAGCAGCTTGGGACAGGTCCGCGAGCAGTACTTC
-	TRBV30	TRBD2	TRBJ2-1	CAWTGEGRNEQFF	TGTGCCTGGACCGGGGAGGGGAGGAATGAGCAGTTCTTC
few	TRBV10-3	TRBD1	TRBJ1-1	CAIGSGTGGVLPTEAFF	TGTGCCATTGGGTCCGGGACAGGGGGTGTTTTGCCGACTGAAGCTTTCTTT
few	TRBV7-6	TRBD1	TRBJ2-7	CASSYRQGGEGEQYF	TGTGCCAGCAGCTACAGACAGGGGGGCGAGGGCGAGCAGTACTTC
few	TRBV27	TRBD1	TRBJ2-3	CASSSGQTFTDTQYF	TGTGCCAGCAGTTCGGGACAGACGTTCACAGATACGCAGTATTTT